This TCR beta chain is from a study of blood T cell repertoires in COVID-19. In the study overall: The analysed material was cDNA or gDNA that came from T cells, B-cell-depleted T cells, or PBMCs.

Participants had their cohort set by participant-reported clinical history. Using immunoSEQ multiplex PCR, the repertoire was profiled, and TCRdb retains in-frame clones only, with some absent. The data contain hundreds of thousands of clones, around 82% of them seen just once; the ten biggest clones take up 4.8%. Germline CDR1 MNHEY, CDR2 SVGAGI. The CDR3 is made up of 16 amino acids. V lost 0 bases, J lost 0 bases, and 9 bases lay in between. This TCR was recovered from a woman between 45 and 60 years old who had been exposed to COVID-19. Sequencing was performed on PBMCs or T cells enriched from blood (not recorded which). The rearrangement uses TRBV6-5 and TRBJ1-5; D possibly corresponds to TRBD1 (5 bases). The CDR3 spells CASSYSRGNSNQPQHF. The CDR3, as DNA: TGTGCCAGCAGTTACTCGCGGGGGAATAGCAATCAGCCCCAGCATTTT.